This T cell receptor beta chain emerged from a study of T-cell memory formation after mild COVID-19. One entry per CDR3 protein results from TCRdb running MiXCR on the 5' RACE reads. This table holds 400,000 to 450,000 distinct CDR3 sequences, about 20% found once. Notes on the study in general: Some clones that responded turned up in pre-infection memory, which suggests that cross-reactive memory joined in. Chiefly within CM and EM were the contracting CD4+ clones; CD8+ ones were within EMRA. Whether day 37 second-wave clones are SARS-CoV-2-specific was not confirmed. Clones shrinking from day 15 to 85 showed even CD4/CD8 mixes; later expanders tilted CD4+.

Germline-derived CDR1 and CDR2 are LGHNA and YSLEER. V shed 0 bases and J shed 7 bases, with 15 bases lying between them. The CDR3 has 16 residues. This clonotype was counted a single time. Its antigen is undetermined. The rearrangement links TRBV4-3 to TRBJ1-4; D remains unclear. This sequence originates from a man aged 18-30 years who had mild COVID-19 (a few samples of this study predate the infection). Cell type and time point are not known. The sample taken for sequencing was PBMCs or a T cell subset sorted from them (not recorded which). CDR3 loop: CASSQDARGMCEKLFF. The DNA for the CDR3 is TGCGCCAGCAGCCAAGATGCCAGAGGAATGTGTGAAAAACTGTTTTTT.